This T cell receptor (beta chain) appears in the sequencing data of a study of blood T cells in healthy people across ages. Total RNA was isolated from each sample in quantities of at least 6 micrograms. Findings and limits, study-wide: Comparison with aged donors showed that long-lived donors had more naive CD4+ cells and higher diversity. Roughly linearly, TCR beta diversity per million T cells fell as age increased. Investigators viewed diversity estimates from one million T cells as underestimates, the study reported.

Germline-derived CDR1 and CDR2 are SGHRS and YFSETQ. The V segment lost 5 bases and the J segment 0 bases; nucleotides outside the gene matches: 11. The length of the CDR3 is 17 residues. A word on this clonotype: As yet, its antigen is unknown.

The second PCR ran about 6 to 12 cycles with a sample-barcoded 5' primer and J-beta primers. In TCRdb, the 5' RACE reads were re-called with MiXCR into one record per CDR3 protein. The top ten hold 5% to 7% of the sample, which has over a million distinct CDR3 sequences, roughly 59% seen once. Material: blood. The V call is TRBV5-1, the J call TRBJ2-1; 7 nucleotides agree with TRBD2. The clonotype was recovered from a man aged 18 to 30 in good health. The CDR3 nucleotides read TGCGCCAGCAGTTCTACTACTAGCGCAAGCTCCTACAATGAGCAGTTCTTC. It yields the protein CASSSTTSASSYNEQFF.